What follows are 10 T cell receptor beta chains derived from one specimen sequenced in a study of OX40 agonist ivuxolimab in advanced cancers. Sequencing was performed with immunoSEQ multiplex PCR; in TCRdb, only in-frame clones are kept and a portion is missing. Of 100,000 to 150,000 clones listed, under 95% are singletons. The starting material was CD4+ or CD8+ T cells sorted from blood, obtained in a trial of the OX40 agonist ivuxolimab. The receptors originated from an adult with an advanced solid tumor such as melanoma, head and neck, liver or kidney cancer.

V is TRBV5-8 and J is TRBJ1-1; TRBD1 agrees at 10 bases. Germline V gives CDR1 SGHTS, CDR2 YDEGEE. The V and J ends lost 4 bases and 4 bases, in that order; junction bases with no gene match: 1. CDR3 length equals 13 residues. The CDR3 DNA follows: TGTGCCAGCAGCCGGGACAGGGGCACTGAAGCTTTCTTT. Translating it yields CASSRDRGTEAFF.

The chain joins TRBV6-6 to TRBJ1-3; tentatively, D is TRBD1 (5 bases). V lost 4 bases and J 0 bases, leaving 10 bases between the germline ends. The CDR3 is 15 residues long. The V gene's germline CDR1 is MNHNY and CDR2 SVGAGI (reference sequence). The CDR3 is CASSWDPNSGNTIYF. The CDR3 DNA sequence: TGTGCCAGCAGTTGGGACCCCAACTCTGGAAACACCATATATTTT.

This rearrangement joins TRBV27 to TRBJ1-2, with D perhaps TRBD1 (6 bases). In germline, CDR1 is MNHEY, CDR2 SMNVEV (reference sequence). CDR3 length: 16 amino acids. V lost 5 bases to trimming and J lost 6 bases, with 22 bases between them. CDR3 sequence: CASSLLGRGGENGYTF. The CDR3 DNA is TGTGCCAGCAGTCTCCTGGGTAGGGGGGGCGAGAATGGCTACACCTTC.

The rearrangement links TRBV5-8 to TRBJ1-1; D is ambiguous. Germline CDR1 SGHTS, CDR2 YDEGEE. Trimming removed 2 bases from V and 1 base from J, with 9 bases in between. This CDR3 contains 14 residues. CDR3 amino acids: CASSFLRWNTEAFF. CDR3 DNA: TGTGCCAGCAGCTTTCTAAGGTGGAACACTGAAGCTTTCTTT.

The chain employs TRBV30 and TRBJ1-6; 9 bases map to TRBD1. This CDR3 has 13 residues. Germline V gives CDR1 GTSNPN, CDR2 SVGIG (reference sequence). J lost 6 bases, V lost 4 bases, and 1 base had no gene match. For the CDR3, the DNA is TGTGCCTGGATGGGACAGGGTAATTCACCCCTCCACTTT. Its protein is CAWMGQGNSPLHF.

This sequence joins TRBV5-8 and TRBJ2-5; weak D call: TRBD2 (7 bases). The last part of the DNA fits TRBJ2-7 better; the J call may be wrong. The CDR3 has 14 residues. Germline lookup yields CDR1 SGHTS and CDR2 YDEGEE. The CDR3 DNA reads TGTGCCAGCAGCCATTCCGGGGGGCAGGACGAGCAGTACTTC. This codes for CASSHSGGQDEQYF.

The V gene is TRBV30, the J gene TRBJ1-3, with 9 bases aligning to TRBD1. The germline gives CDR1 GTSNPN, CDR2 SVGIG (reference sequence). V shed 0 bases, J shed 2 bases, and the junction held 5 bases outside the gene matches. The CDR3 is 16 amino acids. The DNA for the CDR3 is TGTGCCTGGAGTGTATTATGGGACAGGGCTGGAAACACCATATATTTT. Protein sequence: CAWSVLWDRAGNTIYF. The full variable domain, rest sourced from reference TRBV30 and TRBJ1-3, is SQTIHQWPATLVQPVGSPLSLECTVEGTSNPNLYWYRQAAGRGLQLLFYSVGIGQISSEVPQNLSASRPQDRQFILSSKKLLLSDSGFYLCAWSVLWDRAGNTIYFGEGSWLTVV.

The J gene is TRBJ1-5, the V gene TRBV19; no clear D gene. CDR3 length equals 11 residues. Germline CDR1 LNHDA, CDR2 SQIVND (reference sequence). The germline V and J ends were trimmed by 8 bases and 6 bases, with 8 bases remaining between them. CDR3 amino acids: CASRWAQPQHF. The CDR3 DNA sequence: TGTGCCAGTCGGTGGGCTCAGCCCCAGCATTTT. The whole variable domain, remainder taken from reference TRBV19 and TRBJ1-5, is DGGITQSPKYLFRKEGQNVTLSCEQNLNHDAMYWYRQDPGQGLRLIYYSQIVNDFQKGDIAEGYSVSREKKESFPLTVTSAQKNPTAFYLCASRWAQPQHFGDGTRLSIL.

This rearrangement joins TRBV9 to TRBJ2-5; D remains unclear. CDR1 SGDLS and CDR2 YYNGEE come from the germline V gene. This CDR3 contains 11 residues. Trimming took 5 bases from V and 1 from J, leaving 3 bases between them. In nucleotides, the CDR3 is TGTGCCAGCAGTGCCCAAGAGACCCAGTACTTC. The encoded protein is CASSAQETQYF.

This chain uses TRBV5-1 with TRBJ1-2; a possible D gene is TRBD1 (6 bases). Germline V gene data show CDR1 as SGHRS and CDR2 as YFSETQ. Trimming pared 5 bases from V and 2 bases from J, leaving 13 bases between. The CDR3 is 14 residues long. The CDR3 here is CASSPDRLNYGYTF. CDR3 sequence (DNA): TGCGCCAGCAGTCCAGACAGGTTAAACTATGGCTACACCTTC.